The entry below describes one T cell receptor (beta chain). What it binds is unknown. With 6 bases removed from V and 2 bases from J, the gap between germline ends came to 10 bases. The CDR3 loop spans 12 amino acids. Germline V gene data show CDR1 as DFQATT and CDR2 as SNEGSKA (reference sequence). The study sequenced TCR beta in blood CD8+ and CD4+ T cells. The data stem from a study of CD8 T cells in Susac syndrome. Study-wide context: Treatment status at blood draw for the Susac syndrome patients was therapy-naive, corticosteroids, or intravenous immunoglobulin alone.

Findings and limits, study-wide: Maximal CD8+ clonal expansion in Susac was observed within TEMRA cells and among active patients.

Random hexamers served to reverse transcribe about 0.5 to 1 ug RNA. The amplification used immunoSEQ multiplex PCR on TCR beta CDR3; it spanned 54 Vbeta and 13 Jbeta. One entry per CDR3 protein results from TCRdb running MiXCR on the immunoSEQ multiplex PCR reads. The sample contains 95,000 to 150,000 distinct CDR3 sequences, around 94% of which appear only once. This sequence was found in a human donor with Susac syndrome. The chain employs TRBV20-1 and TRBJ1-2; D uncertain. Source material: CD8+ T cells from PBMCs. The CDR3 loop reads CSARRVNYGYTF. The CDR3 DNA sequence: TGCAGTGCGAGGAGGGTGAACTATGGCTACACCTTC.